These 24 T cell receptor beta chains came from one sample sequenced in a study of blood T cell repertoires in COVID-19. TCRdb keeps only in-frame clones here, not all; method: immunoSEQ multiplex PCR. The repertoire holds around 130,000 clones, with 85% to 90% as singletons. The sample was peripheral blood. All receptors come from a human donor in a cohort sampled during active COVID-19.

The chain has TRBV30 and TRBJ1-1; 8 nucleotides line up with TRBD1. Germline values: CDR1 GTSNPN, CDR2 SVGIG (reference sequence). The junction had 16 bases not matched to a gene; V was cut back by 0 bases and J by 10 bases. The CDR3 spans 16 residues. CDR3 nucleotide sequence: TGTGCCTGGAGTGTCGGGATGATTTATGACAGGGGCCGAGCTTTCTTT. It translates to CAWSVGMIYDRGRAFF.

CDR3 loop: CASSPDTPKPLHF. In nucleotides, the CDR3 is TGTGCCAGCAGTCCCGACACCCCTAAACCCCTCCACTTT. The rearrangement uses TRBV2 and TRBJ1-6; D is undetermined. There are 13 residues in the CDR3. Trimming pared 5 bases from V and 12 bases from J, leaving 14 bases between. Germline assignment: CDR1 SNHLY and CDR2 FYNNEI.

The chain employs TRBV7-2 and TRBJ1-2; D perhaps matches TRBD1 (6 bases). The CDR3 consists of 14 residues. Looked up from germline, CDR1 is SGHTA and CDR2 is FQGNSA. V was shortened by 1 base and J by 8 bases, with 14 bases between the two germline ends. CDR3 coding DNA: TGTGCCAGCAGCTTAGTAGGGCAGGGGCAAGGCTACACCTTC. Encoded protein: CASSLVGQGQGYTF.

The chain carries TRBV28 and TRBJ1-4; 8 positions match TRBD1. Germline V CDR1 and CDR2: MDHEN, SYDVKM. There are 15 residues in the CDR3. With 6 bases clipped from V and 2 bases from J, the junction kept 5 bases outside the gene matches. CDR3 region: CASRSDRATNEKLFF. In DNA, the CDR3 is TGTGCCAGCAGATCGGACAGGGCGACTAATGAAAAACTGTTTTTT.

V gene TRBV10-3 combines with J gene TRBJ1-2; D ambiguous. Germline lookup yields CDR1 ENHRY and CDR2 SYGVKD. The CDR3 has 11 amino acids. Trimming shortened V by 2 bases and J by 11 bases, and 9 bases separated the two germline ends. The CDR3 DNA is TGTGCCATCAGTGAGAGGAGGGATTACACCTTC. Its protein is CAISERRDYTF.

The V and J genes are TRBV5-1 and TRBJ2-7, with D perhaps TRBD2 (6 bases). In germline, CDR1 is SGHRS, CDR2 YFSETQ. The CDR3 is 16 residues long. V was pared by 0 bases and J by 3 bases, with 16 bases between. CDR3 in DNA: TGCGCCAGCAGCTTGGAGGAGGGGACGCATCACTACGAGCAGTACTTC. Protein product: CASSLEEGTHHYEQYF.

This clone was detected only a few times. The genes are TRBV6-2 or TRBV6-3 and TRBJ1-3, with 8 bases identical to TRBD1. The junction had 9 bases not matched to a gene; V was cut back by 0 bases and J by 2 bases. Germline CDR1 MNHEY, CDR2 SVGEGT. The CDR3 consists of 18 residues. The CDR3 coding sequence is TGTGCCAGCAGTTACTCGATTGGGACAGGAATGACTGGAAACACCATATATTTT. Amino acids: CASSYSIGTGMTGNTIYF.

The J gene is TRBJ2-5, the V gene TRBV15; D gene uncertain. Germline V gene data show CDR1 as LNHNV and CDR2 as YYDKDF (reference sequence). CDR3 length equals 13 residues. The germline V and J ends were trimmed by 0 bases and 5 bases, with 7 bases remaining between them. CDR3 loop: CATSRDSVETQYF. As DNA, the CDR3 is TGTGCCACCAGCAGAGATTCGGTGGAGACCCAGTACTTC.

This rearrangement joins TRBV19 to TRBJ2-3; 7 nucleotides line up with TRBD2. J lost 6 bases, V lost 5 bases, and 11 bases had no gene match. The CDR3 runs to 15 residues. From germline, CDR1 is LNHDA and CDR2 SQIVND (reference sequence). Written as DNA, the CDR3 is TGTGCCAGTAGTTATCAGCGGGGCCCCGGGGATACGCAGTATTTT. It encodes CASSYQRGPGDTQYF.

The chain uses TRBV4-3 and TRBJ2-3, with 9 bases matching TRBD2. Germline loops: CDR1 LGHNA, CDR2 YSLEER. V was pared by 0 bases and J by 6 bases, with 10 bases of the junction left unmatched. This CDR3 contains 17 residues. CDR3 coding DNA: TGCGCCAGCAGCCAAGATCCGGCGGGAGGGCCTGTTGATACGCAGTATTTT. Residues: CASSQDPAGGPVDTQYF.

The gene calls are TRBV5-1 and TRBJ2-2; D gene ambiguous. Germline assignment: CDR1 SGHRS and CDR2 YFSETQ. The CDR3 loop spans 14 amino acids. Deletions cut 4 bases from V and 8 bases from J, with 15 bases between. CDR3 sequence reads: CASSAMPGTGELFF. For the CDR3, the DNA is TGCGCCAGCAGCGCCATGCCTGGTACTGGGGAGCTGTTTTTT.

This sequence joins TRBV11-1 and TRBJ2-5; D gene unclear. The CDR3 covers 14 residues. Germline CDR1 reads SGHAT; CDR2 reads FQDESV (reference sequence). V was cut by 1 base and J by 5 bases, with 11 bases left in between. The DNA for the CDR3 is TGTGCCAGCAGCTTAGGAATCGCGTTTGAGACCCAGTACTTC. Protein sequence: CASSLGIAFETQYF.

For the CDR3, the DNA is TGTGCCAGCAGCCAGGGGACTAGCGGTCGGGAGCAGTACTTC. Protein: CASSQGTSGREQYF. The chain is built from TRBV3-1 (or the pseudogene TRBV3-2) and TRBJ2-7, with 11 bases that match TRBD2. V dropped 3 bases and J dropped 7; count of bases not matched to a gene: 5. The CDR3 covers 14 residues. Germline CDR1 and CDR2: LGHDT and YNNKEL (reference sequence).

The CDR3 DNA is TGTGCCAGCAGCCCATACAGGGGCTATGGCTACACCTTC. It translates to CASSPYRGYGYTF. The gene calls are TRBV14 and TRBJ1-2; 7 nucleotides align to TRBD1. The CDR3 has 13 residues. V dropped 4 bases and J dropped 4; count of bases not matched to a gene: 3. CDR1 is SGHDN, CDR2 FVKESK, per germline.

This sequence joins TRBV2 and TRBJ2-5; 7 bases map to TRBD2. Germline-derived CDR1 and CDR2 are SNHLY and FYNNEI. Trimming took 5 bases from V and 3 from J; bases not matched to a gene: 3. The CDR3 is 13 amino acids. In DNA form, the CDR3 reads TGTGCCAGCAGTAGACTAGCAGAAGAGACCCAGTACTTC. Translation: CASSRLAEETQYF.

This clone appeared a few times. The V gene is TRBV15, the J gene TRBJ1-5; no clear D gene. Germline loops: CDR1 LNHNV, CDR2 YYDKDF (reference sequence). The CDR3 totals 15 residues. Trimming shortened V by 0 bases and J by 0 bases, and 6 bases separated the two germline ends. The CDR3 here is CATSRDPVSNQPQHF. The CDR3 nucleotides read TGTGCCACCAGCAGAGATCCCGTTAGCAATCAGCCCCAGCATTTT.

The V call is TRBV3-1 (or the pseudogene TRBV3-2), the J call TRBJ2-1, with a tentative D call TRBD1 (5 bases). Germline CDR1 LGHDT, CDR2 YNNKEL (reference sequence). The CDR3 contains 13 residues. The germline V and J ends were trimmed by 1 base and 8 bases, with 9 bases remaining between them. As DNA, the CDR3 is TGTGCCAGCAGCCAAGGGGCACAGGATGAGCAGTTCTTC. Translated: CASSQGAQDEQFF.

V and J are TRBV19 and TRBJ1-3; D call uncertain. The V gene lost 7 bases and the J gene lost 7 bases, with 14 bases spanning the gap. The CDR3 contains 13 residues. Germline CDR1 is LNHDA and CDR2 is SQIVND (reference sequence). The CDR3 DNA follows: TGTGCCAGTAATCCCGACCGAGGCAACACCATATATTTT. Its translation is CASNPDRGNTIYF.

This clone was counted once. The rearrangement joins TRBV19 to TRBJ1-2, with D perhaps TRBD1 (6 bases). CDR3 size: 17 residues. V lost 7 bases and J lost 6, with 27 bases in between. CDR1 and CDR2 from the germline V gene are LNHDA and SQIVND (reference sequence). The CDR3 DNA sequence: TGTGCCAGTACCAACATCGGGTGGGACACACGCGAGGATGGCTACACCTTC. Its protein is CASTNIGWDTREDGYTF.

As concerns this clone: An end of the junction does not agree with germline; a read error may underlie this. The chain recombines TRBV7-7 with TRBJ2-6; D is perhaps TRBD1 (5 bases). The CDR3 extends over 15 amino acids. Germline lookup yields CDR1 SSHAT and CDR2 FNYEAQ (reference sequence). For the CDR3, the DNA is TGTGCTAGCAGCCAAAGCAGGGCTGGGGCCAACGTCCTGACTTTC. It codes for CASSQSRAGANVLTF.

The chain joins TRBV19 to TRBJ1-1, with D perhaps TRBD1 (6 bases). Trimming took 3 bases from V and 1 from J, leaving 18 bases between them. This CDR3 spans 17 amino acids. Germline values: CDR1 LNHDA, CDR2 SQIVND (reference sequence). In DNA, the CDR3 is TGTGCCAGTAGTATCTATTCTACAGGGTTTAGGAACACTGAAGCTTTCTTT. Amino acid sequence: CASSIYSTGFRNTEAFF.

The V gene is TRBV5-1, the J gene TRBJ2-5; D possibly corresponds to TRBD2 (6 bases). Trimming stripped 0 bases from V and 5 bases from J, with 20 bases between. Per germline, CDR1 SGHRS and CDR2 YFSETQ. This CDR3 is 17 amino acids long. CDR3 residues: CASSLGGLSLAQETQYF. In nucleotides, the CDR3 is TGCGCCAGCAGCTTGGGGGGACTTAGCCTGGCGCAGGAGACCCAGTACTTC.

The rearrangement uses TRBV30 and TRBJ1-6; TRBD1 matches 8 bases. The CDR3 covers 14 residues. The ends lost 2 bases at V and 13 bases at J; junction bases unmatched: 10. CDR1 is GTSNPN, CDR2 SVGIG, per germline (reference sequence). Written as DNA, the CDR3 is TGTGCCTGGAGTCTGGACAGGGCGGGGAGTCCCCTCCACTTT. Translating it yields CAWSLDRAGSPLHF.

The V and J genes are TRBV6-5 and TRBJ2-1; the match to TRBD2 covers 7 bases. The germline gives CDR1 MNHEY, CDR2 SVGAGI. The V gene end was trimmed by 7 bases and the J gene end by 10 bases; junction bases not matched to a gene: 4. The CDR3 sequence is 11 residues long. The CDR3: CASKSLAEQFF. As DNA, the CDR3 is TGTGCCAGCAAATCACTAGCGGAGCAGTTCTTC.